Listed here are 20 T cell receptor beta chains from one sample, sequenced in a study of blood T cell repertoires in COVID-19. The repertoire was sequenced with immunoSEQ multiplex PCR; TCRdb's copy has only in-frame clones and lacks some. Among tens of thousands of clones listed, roughly 90% were seen once. The material sequenced was peripheral blood. Receptors originate from a man aged 55 to 70 with acute or convalescent COVID-19.

The sample holds a few counts of this clone. This chain's CDR3 is CASSIVASREQFF. The CDR3 DNA follows: TGTGCCAGTAGTATAGTTGCTAGCCGGGAGCAGTTCTTC. The chain couples TRBV19 to TRBJ2-1; D is possibly TRBD2 (5 bases). The CDR3 loop spans 13 amino acids. V lost 1 base to trimming and J lost 10 bases, with 11 bases between them. Germline V gene data show CDR1 as LNHDA and CDR2 as SQIVND (reference sequence).

The V and J genes are TRBV2 and TRBJ2-3, with 7 bases identical to TRBD1. V lost 7 bases to trimming and J lost 7 bases; unmatched junction nucleotides: 11. The CDR3 covers 14 residues. Germline lookup yields CDR1 SNHLY and CDR2 FYNNEI. The CDR3 DNA reads TGTGCCAGCAACTCCGGGACAGAAGACAATACGCAGTATTTT. Translated, it gives CASNSGTEDNTQYF.

The J gene is TRBJ1-6, the V gene TRBV15, with D perhaps matching TRBD1 (5 bases). V was trimmed by 4 bases and J by 7 bases, leaving 11 bases between them. This CDR3 has 14 amino acids. Germline loops: CDR1 LNHNV, CDR2 YYDKDF (reference sequence). This CDR3 is CATSKGGENSPLHF. Written as DNA, the CDR3 is TGTGCCACCAGCAAAGGAGGGGAAAATTCACCCCTCCACTTT.

The V call is TRBV5-1, the J call TRBJ2-7; D gene ambiguous. CDR1 is SGHRS, CDR2 YFSETQ, per germline. Trimming cost V 1 base and J 5 bases, with 10 bases left between them. The CDR3 has 13 amino acids. CDR3 DNA: TGCGCCAGCAGCTTGCCCCGCGTCCACGAGCAGTACTTC. It encodes CASSLPRVHEQYF.

The chain carries TRBV6-4 and TRBJ2-1, with TRBD2 matching 10 bases. CDR3 length: 15 amino acids. The V segment lost 4 bases and the J segment 5 bases; nucleotides outside the gene matches: 5. The V gene's germline CDR1 is MRHNA and CDR2 SNTAGT. The CDR3 loop is CASSGEAGGHNEQFF. The CDR3 nucleotides are TGTGCCAGCAGTGGGGAAGCGGGGGGGCACAATGAGCAGTTCTTC.

The chain is built from TRBV11-2 and TRBJ1-1; no definite D call. The V gene's germline CDR1 is SGHAT and CDR2 FQNNGV. This CDR3 comprises 13 residues. V was pared by 5 bases and J by 5 bases, with 12 bases between. The CDR3 spells CASSHHERTEAFF. The DNA of the CDR3 is TGTGCCAGCAGCCACCACGAGAGGACTGAAGCTTTCTTT.

This chain connects TRBV18 to TRBJ1-6, with TRBD1 identical over 9 bases. With 3 bases clipped from V and 10 bases from J, the junction kept 7 bases outside the gene matches. The CDR3 runs 15 residues. Germline V gene sequence: CDR1 KGHSH, CDR2 LQKENI. The DNA of the CDR3 is TGTGCCAGCTCACCCCGAACAGGGGGCGGGTCACCCCTCCACTTT. Translated: CASSPRTGGGSPLHF.

The sample holds one count of this clone. The CDR3 nucleotides read TGCGCCAGCAGCAACACCGGGACAGGGAACACCGGGGAGCTGTTTTTT. Its protein product is CASSNTGTGNTGELFF. The chain links TRBV5-1 to TRBJ2-2; 8 positions agree with TRBD1. The CDR3 runs 16 residues. The V gene's germline CDR1 is SGHRS and CDR2 YFSETQ. V gave up 4 bases and J gave up 1 base; unmatched junction bases: 6. The complete variable domain, with remaining parts taken from reference TRBV5-1 and TRBJ2-2, reads KAGVTQTPRYLIKTRGQQVTLSCSPISGHRSVSWYQQTPGQGLQFLFEYFSETQRNKGNFPGRFSGRQFSNSRSEMNVSTLELGDSALYLCASSNTGTGNTGELFFGEGSRLTVL.

This clone was recorded a few times. The chain is built from TRBV10-2 and TRBJ1-2; D may be TRBD1 (5 bases). Germline V CDR1 and CDR2: WSHSY, SAAADI. The CDR3 spans 17 residues. V was trimmed by 3 bases and J by 0 bases, leaving 17 bases between them. CDR3 coding DNA: TGCGCCAGCAGTGACGGTCTCCTCCGGGGGACTAACTATGGCTACACCTTC. As protein: CASSDGLLRGTNYGYTF.

A single count supports this clone. The germline gene is not matched at one end of the junction; a read error may be the cause. V is TRBV7-7 and J is TRBJ2-5; D possibly corresponds to TRBD1 (6 bases). Germline V lookup: CDR1 SSHAT, CDR2 FNYEAQ (reference sequence). The CDR3 is 13 amino acids. CDR3 DNA sequence: TGTGCTAGCAGCGGCGACAGGCAAGAGACCCAGTACTTC. It encodes CASSGDRQETQYF. The full variable domain, its missing parts supplied by reference TRBV7-7 and TRBJ2-5, is GAGVSQSPRYKVTKRGQDVTLRCDPISSHATLYWYQQALGQGPEFLTYFNYEAQPDKSGLPSDRFSAERPEGSISTLTIQRTEQRDSAMYRCASSGDRQETQYFGPGTRLLVL.

This chain links TRBV5-1 with TRBJ2-7, with no clear D. Germline lookup yields CDR1 SGHRS and CDR2 YFSETQ. V gave up 0 bases and J gave up 4 bases, with 5 bases separating them. There are 12 residues in the CDR3. The CDR3 loop is CASSLGQYEQYF. The CDR3, as DNA: TGCGCCAGCAGCTTGGGGCAGTACGAGCAGTACTTC.

Only one count was recorded for this clone. The J gene is TRBJ1-1, the V gene TRBV27; D unresolved. There are 14 residues in the CDR3. V was cut by 2 bases and J by 4 bases, with 11 bases left in between. Germline-derived CDR1 and CDR2 are MNHEY and SMNVEV (reference sequence). CDR3 protein: CASSLRGWGTEAFF. DNA of the CDR3: TGTGCCAGCAGTTTACGGGGTTGGGGCACTGAAGCTTTCTTT.

J is TRBJ2-1 and V is TRBV7-8; TRBD2 aligns across 10 bases. The CDR3 totals 16 residues. Trimming at V came to 5 bases and at J to 12 bases, leaving 16 bases not matched to a gene. Germline V gene sequence: CDR1 SGHVS, CDR2 FQNEAQ. This CDR3 reads CASSPPLSGGALVQFF. CDR3 nucleotide sequence: TGTGCCAGCAGCCCCCCCCTGAGCGGGGGGGCTCTGGTGCAGTTCTTC.

This clone was recorded only once. This chain joins TRBV5-8 and TRBJ2-2, with 10 bases that match TRBD2. CDR3 size: 16 residues. Unmatched junction bases numbered 5, after V lost 0 bases and J lost 6 bases. CDR1 and CDR2 from the germline V gene are SGHTS and YDEGEE. The CDR3 sequence is CASSLVGLAGAGELFF. DNA of the CDR3: TGTGCCAGCAGCTTGGTAGGCCTAGCGGGAGCCGGGGAGCTGTTTTTT.

The CDR3 bases are TGTGCAAGTCGCCCCGGGGGGCCTCCCGGGACTCTTACCTACGAGCAGTACTTC. It yields the protein CASRPGGPPGTLTYEQYF. The chain is built from TRBV12-2 and TRBJ2-7; the table names TRBD2, a call not compared with the DNA. TRBV12-2 is flagged as a pseudogene. There are 18 residues in the CDR3.

This sequence joins TRBV11-2 and TRBJ2-1, with 15 bases aligning to TRBD2. V was clipped by 5 bases and J by 5 bases; unmatched bases: 10. Per germline, CDR1 SGHAT and CDR2 FQNNGV. The CDR3 contains 18 residues. CDR3 DNA sequence: TGTGCCAGCAGCCCGGGACTAGCGGGGGGACTGGGGCACAATGAGCAGTTCTTC. Protein sequence: CASSPGLAGGLGHNEQFF.

This sequence joins TRBV19 and TRBJ1-1, with D possibly matching TRBD1 (5 bases). The CDR3 extends over 14 amino acids. Germline assignment: CDR1 LNHDA and CDR2 SQIVND (reference sequence). V shed 10 bases and J shed 1 base, with 16 bases lying between them. The CDR3 spells CATQPRQQNTEAFF. CDR3 DNA sequence: TGTGCCACCCAACCAAGACAGCAGAACACTGAAGCTTTCTTT.

This clone has just one count. V is TRBV5-6 and J is TRBJ2-5; D ambiguous. CDR3 length equals 14 residues. V was shortened by 2 bases and J by 4 bases, with 12 bases between the two germline ends. Germline V CDR1 and CDR2: SGHDT, YYEEEE. In DNA, the CDR3 is TGTGCCAGCAGCTTTTACTCACTGGTAGAGACCCAGTACTTC. It translates to CASSFYSLVETQYF.

CDR3 in amino acids: CASSLGASGGVTDTQYF. The CDR3 nucleotides read TGTGCCAGCAGCTTAGGCGCTAGCGGGGGCGTCACAGATACGCAGTATTTT. The chain links TRBV11-2 to TRBJ2-3, with 10 positions matching TRBD2. V shed 1 base, J shed 2 bases, and the junction held 6 bases outside the gene matches. The CDR3 consists of 17 residues. The germline gives CDR1 SGHAT, CDR2 FQNNGV.

The rearrangement joins TRBV7-8 to TRBJ2-7; 7 nucleotides line up with TRBD1. Trimming at V came to 4 bases and at J to 2 bases, leaving 11 bases not matched to a gene. This CDR3 has 16 residues. Germline V lookup: CDR1 SGHVS, CDR2 FQNEAQ. This chain's CDR3 is CASSSYRDRGPYEQYF. As DNA, the CDR3 is TGTGCCAGCAGCTCCTACCGGGACAGAGGCCCCTACGAGCAGTACTTC.